Listed below are T cell receptor beta chains from one sample, sequenced in a study of T cells in Graves' hyperthyroidism and ophthalmopathy. TCRdb reprocessed the multiplex PCR reads via MiXCR and lists one record per CDR3 protein. The data contain 550,000 to 600,000 distinct CDR3 sequences, 40% to 55% of them singletons. The sample comprised peripheral blood or thyroid tissue (not recorded which). All receptors derive from an adult woman with Graves' disease, either hyperthyroidism or ophthalmopathy (not recorded which). The CDR3 runs from the conserved cysteine through the conserved F or W. The order of the fields is clone size, J gene, D gene, V gene, CDR3 DNA, CDR3 protein. The D gene is left open where the match is weak. Clone size is not always given. Where it is, it says once, few, many or a class for expanded clones.

clone size: .
J gene: TRBJ1-1
D gene: .
V gene: TRBV7-8
CDR3 DNA: TGTGCCAGCACCCGAGGGGGGGCGGAGAACACTGAAACTTTCTTT
CDR3 protein: CASTRGGAENTETFF

clone size: .
J gene: TRBJ2-6
D gene: .
V gene: TRBV6-6
CDR3 DNA: TGTGCCAGCAGCCGTGACAGGGTCCTGACTTTC
CDR3 protein: CASSRDRVLTF

clone size: .
J gene: TRBJ1-5
D gene: TRBD1
V gene: TRBV19
CDR3 DNA: TGTGCCAGTGAATCGGGACAGGGGCTTAGGAGCAATCAGCCCCAGCATTTT
CDR3 protein: CASESGQGLRSNQPQHF

clone size: .
J gene: TRBJ2-5
D gene: TRBD2
V gene: TRBV19
CDR3 DNA: TGTGCCAGTAGATCCCCGGGCGGGGGGGCAGGAGAGACCCAGTACTTC
CDR3 protein: CASRSPGGGAGETQYF

clone size: .
J gene: TRBJ1-2
D gene: .
V gene: TRBV7-6
CDR3 DNA: .
CDR3 protein: CASSLGVGSGNTF

clone size: many
J gene: TRBJ1-3
D gene: .
V gene: TRBV6-5
CDR3 DNA: TGTGCCAGCAGTTACCGGTCCCGGGAGAGCTCTGGAAACACCATATATTTT
CDR3 protein: CASSYRSRESSGNTIYF

clone size: few
J gene: TRBJ2-5
D gene: TRBD2
V gene: TRBV3-1
CDR3 DNA: TGTGCCAGCAGCCAGAGTTGGGGGACTAGCGGACAAGAGACCCAGTACTTC
CDR3 protein: CASSQSWGTSGQETQYF

clone size: .
J gene: TRBJ1-4
D gene: .
V gene: TRBV20-1
CDR3 DNA: TGCAGTGCCACCAGGGGTGAAAAACTGTTTTTT
CDR3 protein: CSATRGEKLFF

clone size: many
J gene: TRBJ1-2
D gene: .
V gene: TRBV11-2
CDR3 DNA: TGTGCCAGCAGCTTAAGTTTGCGGCGACTAAACTATGGCTACACCTTC
CDR3 protein: CASSLSLRRLNYGYTF

clone size: many
J gene: TRBJ2-7
D gene: TRBD2
V gene: TRBV10-3
CDR3 DNA: TGTGCCGTCGGAGGGGGACTAGCGGACTCCTACGAGCAGTACTTC
CDR3 protein: CAVGGGLADSYEQYF

clone size: many
J gene: TRBJ2-2
D gene: TRBD2
V gene: TRBV4-2
CDR3 DNA: TGTGCCAGCAGCCAAGATCTCCTAGCGGGAGAGGCCGGGGAGCTGTTTTTT
CDR3 protein: CASSQDLLAGEAGELFF